The T cell receptor (beta chain) under discussion was sequenced for a study of T cells in Graves' hyperthyroidism and ophthalmopathy. This clonotype was seen a few times. In germline, CDR1 is SGDLS, CDR2 YYNGEE. There are 15 residues in the CDR3. The V gene lost 4 bases and the J gene lost 0 bases, with 11 bases spanning the gap. RNA transcripts gave rise to amplified TCR beta CDR3 regions. The HTBI primer set drove a first-round RT-PCR of the TCR CDR3. TCRdb ran MiXCR on the multiplex PCR reads and lists one entry per CDR3 protein. The table has hundreds of thousands of distinct CDR3 sequences, approximately 14% seen once.

Source material: blood. The TCR originated in a woman aged 25-40 years with Graves' hyperthyroidism. The chain joins TRBV9 to TRBJ2-1, with D hard to call. The CDR3 loop reads CASSNAASSYNEQFF. CDR3 nucleotide sequence: TGTGCCAGCAGCAATGCGGCCAGCTCCTACAATGAGCAGTTCTTC.